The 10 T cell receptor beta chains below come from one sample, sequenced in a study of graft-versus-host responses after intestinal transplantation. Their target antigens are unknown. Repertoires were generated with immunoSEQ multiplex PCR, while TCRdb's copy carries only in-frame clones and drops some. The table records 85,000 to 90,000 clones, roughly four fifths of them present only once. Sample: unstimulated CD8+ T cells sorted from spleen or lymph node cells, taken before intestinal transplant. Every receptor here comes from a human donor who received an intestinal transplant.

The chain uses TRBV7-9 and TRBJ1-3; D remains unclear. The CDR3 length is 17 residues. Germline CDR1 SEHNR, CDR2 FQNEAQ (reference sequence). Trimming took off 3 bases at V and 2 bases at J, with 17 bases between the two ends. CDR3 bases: TGTGCCAGCAGCTTGTCTACGGTCGGAAAGACTGGAAACACCATATATTTT. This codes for CASSLSTVGKTGNTIYF.

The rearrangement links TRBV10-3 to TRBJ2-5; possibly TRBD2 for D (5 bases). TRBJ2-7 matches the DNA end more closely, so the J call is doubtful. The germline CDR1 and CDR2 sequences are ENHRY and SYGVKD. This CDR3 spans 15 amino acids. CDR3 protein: CAISESWVSVGEQYF. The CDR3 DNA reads TGTGCCATCAGTGAGTCGTGGGTTAGCGTGGGCGAGCAGTACTTC.

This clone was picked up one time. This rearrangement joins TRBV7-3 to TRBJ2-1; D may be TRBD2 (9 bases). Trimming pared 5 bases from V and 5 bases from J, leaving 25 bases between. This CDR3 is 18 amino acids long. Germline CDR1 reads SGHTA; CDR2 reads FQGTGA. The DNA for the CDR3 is TGTGCCAGCAGCCAGGGGGCATATAGCGGGGGCCCCCACAATGAGCAGTTCTTC. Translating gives CASSQGAYSGGPHNEQFF. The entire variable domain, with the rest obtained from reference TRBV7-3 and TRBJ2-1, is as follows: GAGVSQTPSNKVTEKGKYVELRCDPISGHTALYWYRQSLGQGPEFLIYFQGTGAADDSGLPNDRFFAVRPEGSVSTLKIQRTERGDSAVYLCASSQGAYSGGPHNEQFFGPGTRLTVL.

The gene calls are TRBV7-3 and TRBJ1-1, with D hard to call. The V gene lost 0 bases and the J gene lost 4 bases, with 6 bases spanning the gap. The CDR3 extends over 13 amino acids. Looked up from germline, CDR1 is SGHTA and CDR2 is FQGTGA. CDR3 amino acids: CASSLTGFTEAFF. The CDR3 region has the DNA TGTGCCAGCAGCTTAACAGGGTTCACTGAAGCTTTCTTT. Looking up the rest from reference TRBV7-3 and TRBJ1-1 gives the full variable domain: GAGVSQTPSNKVTEKGKYVELRCDPISGHTALYWYRQSLGQGPEFLIYFQGTGAADDSGLPNDRFFAVRPEGSVSTLKIQRTERGDSAVYLCASSLTGFTEAFFGQGTRLTVV.

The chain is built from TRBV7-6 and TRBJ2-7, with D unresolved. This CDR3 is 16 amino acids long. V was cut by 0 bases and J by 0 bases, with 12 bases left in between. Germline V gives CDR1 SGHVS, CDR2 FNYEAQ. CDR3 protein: CASSLAPGSSSYEQYF. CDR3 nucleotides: TGTGCCAGCAGCTTAGCGCCCGGGTCCAGCTCCTACGAGCAGTACTTC.

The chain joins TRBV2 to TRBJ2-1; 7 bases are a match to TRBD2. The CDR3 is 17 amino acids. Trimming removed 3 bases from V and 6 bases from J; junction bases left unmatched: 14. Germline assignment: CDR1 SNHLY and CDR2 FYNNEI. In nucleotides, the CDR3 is TGTGCCAGCAGTGAGTTAAGGTCAGCGGGACGCTTCAATGAGCAGTTCTTC. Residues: CASSELRSAGRFNEQFF. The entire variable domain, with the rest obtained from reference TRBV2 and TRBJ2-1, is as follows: EPEVTQTPSHQVTQMGQEVILRCVPISNHLYFYWYRQILGQKVEFLVSFYNNEISEKSEIFDDQFSVERPDGSNFTLKIRSTKLEDSAMYFCASSELRSAGRFNEQFFGPGTRLTVL.

This CDR3 is CASSLEQGPNQPQHF. The CDR3 nucleotides are TGTGCCAGCAGCTTAGAACAGGGCCCCAATCAGCCCCAGCATTTT. The rearrangement uses TRBV7-6 and TRBJ1-5; D may be TRBD1 (6 bases). The CDR3 runs to 15 residues. CDR1 is SGHVS, CDR2 FNYEAQ, per germline. The V and J ends lost 1 base and 3 bases respectively, with 10 bases between them.

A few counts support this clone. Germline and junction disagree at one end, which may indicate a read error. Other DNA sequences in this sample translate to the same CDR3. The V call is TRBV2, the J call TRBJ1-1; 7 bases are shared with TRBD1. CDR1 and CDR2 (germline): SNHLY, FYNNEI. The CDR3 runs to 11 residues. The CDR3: CASSPTGATPF. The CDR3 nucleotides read TGTGCCAGCAGCCCCACAGGGGCCACTCCCTTT. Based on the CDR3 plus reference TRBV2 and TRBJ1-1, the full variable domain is EPEVTQTPSHQVTQMGQEVILRCVPISNHLYFYWYRQILGQKVEFLVSFYNNEISEKSEIFDDQFSVERPDGSNFTLKIRSTKLEDSAMYFCASSPTGATPFGQGTRLTVV.

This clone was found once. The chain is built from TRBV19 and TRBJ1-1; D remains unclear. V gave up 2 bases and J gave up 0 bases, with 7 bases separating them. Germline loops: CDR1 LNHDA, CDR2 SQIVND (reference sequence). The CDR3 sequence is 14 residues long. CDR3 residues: CASSIRRLNTEAFF. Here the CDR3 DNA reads TGTGCCAGTAGTATAAGGAGGCTGAACACTGAAGCTTTCTTT.

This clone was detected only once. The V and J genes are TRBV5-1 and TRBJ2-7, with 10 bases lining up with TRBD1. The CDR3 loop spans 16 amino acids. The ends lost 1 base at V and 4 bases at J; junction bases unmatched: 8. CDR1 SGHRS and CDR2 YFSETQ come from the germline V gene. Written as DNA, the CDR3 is TGCGCCAGCAGCTTGATCGGACAGGGGGTCTTTTACGAGCAGTACTTC. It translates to CASSLIGQGVFYEQYF.